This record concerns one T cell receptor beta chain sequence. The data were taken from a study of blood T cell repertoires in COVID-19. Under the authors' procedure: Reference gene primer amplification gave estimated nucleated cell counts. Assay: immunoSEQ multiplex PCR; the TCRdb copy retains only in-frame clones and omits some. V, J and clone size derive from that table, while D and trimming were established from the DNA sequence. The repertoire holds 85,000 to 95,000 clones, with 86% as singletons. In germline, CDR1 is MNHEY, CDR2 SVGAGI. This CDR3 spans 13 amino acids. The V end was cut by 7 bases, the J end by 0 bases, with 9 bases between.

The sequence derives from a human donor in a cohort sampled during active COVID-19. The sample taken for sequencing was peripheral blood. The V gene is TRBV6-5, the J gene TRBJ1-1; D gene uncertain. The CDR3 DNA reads TGTGCCAGCACGCCAGGTTTGAACACTGAAGCTTTCTTT. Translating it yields CASTPGLNTEAFF.